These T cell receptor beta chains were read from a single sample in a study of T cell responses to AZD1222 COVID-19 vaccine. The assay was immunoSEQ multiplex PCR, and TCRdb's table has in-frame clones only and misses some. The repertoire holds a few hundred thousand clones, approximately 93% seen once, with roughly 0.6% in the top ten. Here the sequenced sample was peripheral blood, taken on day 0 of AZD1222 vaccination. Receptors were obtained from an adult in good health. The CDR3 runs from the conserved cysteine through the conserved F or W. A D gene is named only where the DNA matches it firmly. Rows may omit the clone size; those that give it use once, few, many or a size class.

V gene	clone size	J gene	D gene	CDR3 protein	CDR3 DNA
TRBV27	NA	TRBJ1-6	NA	CASSPILPGSPLHF	TGTGCCAGCAGCCCAATCCTTCCGGGTTCACCCCTCCACTTT
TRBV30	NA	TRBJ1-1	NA	CALGLSGTEAFF	TGTGCCTTAGGATTGTCTGGCACTGAAGCTTTCTTT
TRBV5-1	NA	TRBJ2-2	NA	CASTGGRGDPGELFF	TGCGCCAGCACTGGAGGCAGGGGGGACCCCGGGGAGCTGTTTTTT
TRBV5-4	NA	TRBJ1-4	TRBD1	CASSLDRALGHEKLFF	TGTGCCAGCAGCCTCGACAGGGCCTTAGGACATGAAAAACTGTTTTTT
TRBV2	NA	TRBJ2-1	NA	CASSETGKTYNEQFF	TGTGCCAGCAGTGAGACGGGGAAAACCTACAATGAGCAGTTCTTC
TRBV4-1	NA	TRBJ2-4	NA	CASRSNPGIQYF	TGCGCCTCCAGATCTAACCCGGGCATTCAGTACTTC
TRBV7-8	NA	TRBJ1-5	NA	CASSPGELNQPQHF	TGTGCCAGCAGTCCGGGCGAACTCAATCAGCCCCAGCATTTT
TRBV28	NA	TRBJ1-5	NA	CASSFSADQPQHF	TGTGCCAGCAGTTTTTCGGCAGATCAGCCCCAGCATTTT
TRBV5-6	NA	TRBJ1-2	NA	CASSLGGYGYTF	TGTGCCAGCAGCCTGGGAGGCTATGGCTACACCTTC
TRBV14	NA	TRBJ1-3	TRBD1	CASSPRTGGGNTIYF	TGTGCCAGCAGCCCGCGGACAGGGGGTGGAAACACCATATATTTT
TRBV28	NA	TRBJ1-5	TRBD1	CASSLDRGGSNQPQHF	TGTGCCAGCAGCCTTGACAGGGGAGGGAGCAATCAGCCCCAGCATTTT
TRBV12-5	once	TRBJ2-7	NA	CASGQGGYEQYF	TGTGCTAGTGGCCAGGGCGGCTACGAGCAGTACTTC
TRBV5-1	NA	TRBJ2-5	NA	CASSLGGDRRTQYF	TGCGCCAGCAGCTTGGGGGGCGACCGCAGGACCCAGTACTTC
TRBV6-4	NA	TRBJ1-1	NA	CASSEEEGSEAFF	TGTGCCAGCAGTGAGGAGGAAGGGTCTGAAGCTTTCTTT
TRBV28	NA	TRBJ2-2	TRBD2	CATLGLAAGELFF	TGTGCCACCCTGGGACTAGCGGCCGGGGAGCTGTTTTTT
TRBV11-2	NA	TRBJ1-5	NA	CASSLEGLPNQPQHF	TGTGCCAGCAGCTTAGAGGGACTGCCCAATCAGCCCCAGCATTTT